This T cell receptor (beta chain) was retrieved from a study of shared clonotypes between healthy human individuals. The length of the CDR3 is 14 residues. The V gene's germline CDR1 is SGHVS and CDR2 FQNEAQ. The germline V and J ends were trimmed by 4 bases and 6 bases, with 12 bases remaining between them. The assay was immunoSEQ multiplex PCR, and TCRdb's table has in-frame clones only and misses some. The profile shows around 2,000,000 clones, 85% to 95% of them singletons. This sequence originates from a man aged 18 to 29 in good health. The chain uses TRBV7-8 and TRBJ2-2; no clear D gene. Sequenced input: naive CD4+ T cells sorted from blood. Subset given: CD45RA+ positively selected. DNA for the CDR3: TGTGCCAGCAGCTACCTCGACGGCGCCGGGGAGCTGTTTTTT. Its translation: CASSYLDGAGELFF.